The TCR beta chain described here comes from a study of spatial heterogeneity in lung cancer. TCRdb fed the 5' RACE reads into MiXCR, producing one record per CDR3 protein. The sample includes about 8,600 distinct CDR3 sequences, 3.5% to 5.5% of them seen just once. Time point noted: sample taken at primary tumor resection. Tumor, nontumor lung or frozen PBMC supplied whole RNA that was sequenced unsorted. There are many counts of this clonotype. This clonotype was sampled from a male donor with early-stage non-small cell lung cancer. Sequencing used PBMCs, obtained at surgery.

CDR3 DNA sequence: TGTGCCAGCAGCTACCGTTCGGGAAACATTCAGTACTTC. Its translation is CASSYRSGNIQYF. This rearrangement joins TRBV12-3 or TRBV12-4 to TRBJ2-4; D call uncertain. V was clipped by 6 bases and J by 6 bases, with 12 bases between them. This CDR3 is built from 13 residues.